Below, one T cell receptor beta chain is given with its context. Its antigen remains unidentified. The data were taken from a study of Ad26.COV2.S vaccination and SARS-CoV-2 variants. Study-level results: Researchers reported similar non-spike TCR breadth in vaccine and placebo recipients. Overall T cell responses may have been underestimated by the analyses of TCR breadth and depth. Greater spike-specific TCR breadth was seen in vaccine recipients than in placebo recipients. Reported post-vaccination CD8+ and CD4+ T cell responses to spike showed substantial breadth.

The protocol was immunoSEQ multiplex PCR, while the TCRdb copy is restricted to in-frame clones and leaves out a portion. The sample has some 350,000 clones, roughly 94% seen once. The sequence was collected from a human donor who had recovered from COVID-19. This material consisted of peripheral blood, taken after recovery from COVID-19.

The CDR3 sequence is CATSDAERGDTGELFF. The CDR3 region has the DNA TGTGCCACCAGTGATGCCGAGCGGGGGGACACCGGGGAGCTGTTTTTT. The V call is TRBV24-1, the J call TRBJ2-2, with 9 bases lining up with TRBD2. V lost 3 bases, J lost 3 bases, and 4 bases stayed unmatched. This CDR3 has 16 amino acids. Germline lookup yields CDR1 KGHDR and CDR2 SFDVKD.